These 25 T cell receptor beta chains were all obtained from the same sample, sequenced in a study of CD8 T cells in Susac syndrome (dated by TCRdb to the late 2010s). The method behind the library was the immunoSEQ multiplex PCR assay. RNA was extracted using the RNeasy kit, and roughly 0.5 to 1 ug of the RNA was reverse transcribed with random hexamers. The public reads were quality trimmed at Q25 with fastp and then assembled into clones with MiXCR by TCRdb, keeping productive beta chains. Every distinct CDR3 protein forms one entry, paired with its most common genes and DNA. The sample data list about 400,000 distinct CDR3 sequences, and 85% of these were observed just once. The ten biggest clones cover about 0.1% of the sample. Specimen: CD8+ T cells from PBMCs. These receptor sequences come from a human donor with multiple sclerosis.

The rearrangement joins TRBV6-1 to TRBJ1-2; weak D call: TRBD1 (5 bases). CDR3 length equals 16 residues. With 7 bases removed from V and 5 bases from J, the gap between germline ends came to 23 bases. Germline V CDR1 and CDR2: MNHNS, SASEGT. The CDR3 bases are TGTGCCAGCATACGCGCCGCAGGGAATATTACGTATGGCTACACCTTC. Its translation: CASIRAAGNITYGYTF.

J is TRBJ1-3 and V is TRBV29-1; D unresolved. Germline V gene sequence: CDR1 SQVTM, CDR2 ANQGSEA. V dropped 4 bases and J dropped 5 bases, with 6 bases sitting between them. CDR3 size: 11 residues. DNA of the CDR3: TGCAGCGTTGTCTACCGAAACACCATATATTTT. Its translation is CSVVYRNTIYF.

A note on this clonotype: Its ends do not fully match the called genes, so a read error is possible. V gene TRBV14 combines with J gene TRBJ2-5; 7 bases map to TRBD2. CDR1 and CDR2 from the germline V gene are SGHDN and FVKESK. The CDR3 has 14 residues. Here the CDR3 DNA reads TGTGCCAGCAGACAAGGATCGGGGGGAGAGACCCAGTACTTC. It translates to CASRQGSGGETQYF.

The CDR3 DNA follows: TGTGCCAGCAGTTCCATAATGGGACTAGCGGGAGCCGGGGAGCTGTTTTTT. It yields the protein CASSSIMGLAGAGELFF. The chain joins TRBV27 to TRBJ2-2; TRBD2 matches at 14 bases. V gave up 4 bases and J gave up 6 bases; unmatched junction bases: 7. Germline lookup yields CDR1 MNHEY and CDR2 SMNVEV (reference sequence). The CDR3 length is 17 residues.

CDR3 DNA sequence: TGCAGCGCTGCTGGGAACACTGAAGCTTTCTTT. Translated: CSAAGNTEAFF. The gene calls are TRBV29-1 and TRBJ1-1; D call uncertain. CDR1 and CDR2 (germline): SQVTM, ANQGSEA. The length of the CDR3 is 11 residues. V shed 7 bases and J shed 1 base, with 7 bases lying between them.

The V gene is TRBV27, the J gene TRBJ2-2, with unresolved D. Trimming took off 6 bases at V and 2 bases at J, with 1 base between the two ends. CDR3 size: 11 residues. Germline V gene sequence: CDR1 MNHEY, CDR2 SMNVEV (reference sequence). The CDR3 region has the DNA TGTGCCAGCAGAAACACCGGGGAGCTGTTTTTT. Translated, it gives CASRNTGELFF.

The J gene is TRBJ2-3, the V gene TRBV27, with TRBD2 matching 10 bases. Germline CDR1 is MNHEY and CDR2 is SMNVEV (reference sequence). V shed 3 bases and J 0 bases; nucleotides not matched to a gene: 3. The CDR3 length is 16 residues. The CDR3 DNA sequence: TGTGCCAGCAGTTTGCCGGGACTAGCGAGCACAGATACGCAGTATTTT. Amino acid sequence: CASSLPGLASTDTQYF.

The CDR3 sequence is CASSRYLAGASTGELFF. CDR3 coding DNA: TGTGCCAGCAGCCGCTATCTAGCGGGGGCTTCCACCGGGGAGCTGTTTTTT. This chain connects TRBV11-3 to TRBJ2-2, with 10 bases lining up with TRBD2. J gave up 4 bases and V 5 bases, and 10 bases lay outside the gene matches. Germline values: CDR1 SGHNT, CDR2 YENEEA. The CDR3 is 17 amino acids.

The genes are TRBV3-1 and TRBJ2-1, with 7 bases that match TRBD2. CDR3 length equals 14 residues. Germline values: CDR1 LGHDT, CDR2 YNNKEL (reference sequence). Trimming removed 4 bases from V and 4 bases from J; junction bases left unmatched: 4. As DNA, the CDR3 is TGTGCCAGCAGCCCCGGGGAGGGGTACAATGAGCAGTTCTTC. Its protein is CASSPGEGYNEQFF.

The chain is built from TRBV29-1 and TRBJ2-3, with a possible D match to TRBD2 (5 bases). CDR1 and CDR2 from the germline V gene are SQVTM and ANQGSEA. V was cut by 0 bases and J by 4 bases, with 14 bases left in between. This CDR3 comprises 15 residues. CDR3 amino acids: CSVEDPVEAADTQYF. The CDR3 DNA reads TGCAGCGTTGAAGACCCGGTGGAGGCCGCAGATACGCAGTATTTT.

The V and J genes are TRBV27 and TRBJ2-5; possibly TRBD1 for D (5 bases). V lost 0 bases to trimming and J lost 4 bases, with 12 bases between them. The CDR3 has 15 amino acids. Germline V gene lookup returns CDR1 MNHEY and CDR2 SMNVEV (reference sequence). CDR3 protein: CASSLSGDSPETQYF. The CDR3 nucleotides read TGTGCCAGCAGTTTATCAGGGGATTCTCCAGAGACCCAGTACTTC.

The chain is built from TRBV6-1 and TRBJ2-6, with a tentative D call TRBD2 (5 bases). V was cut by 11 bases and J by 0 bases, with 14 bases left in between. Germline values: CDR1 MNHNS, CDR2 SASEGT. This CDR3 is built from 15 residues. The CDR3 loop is CAGGTTISGANVLTF. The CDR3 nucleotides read TGTGCCGGAGGAACCACGATCTCTGGGGCCAACGTCCTGACTTTC.

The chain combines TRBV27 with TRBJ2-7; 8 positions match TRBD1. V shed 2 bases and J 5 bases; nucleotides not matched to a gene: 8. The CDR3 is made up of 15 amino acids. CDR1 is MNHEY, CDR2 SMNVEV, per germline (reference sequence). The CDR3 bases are TGTGCCAGCAGTTTAGCCCCAGGGGGCTACCACGAGCAGTACTTC. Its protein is CASSLAPGGYHEQYF.

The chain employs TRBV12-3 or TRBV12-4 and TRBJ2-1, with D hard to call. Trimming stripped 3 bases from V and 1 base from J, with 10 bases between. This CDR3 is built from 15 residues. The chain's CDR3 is CASSLVPESYNEQFF. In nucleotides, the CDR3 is TGTGCCAGCAGTTTGGTCCCGGAGTCCTACAATGAGCAGTTCTTC.

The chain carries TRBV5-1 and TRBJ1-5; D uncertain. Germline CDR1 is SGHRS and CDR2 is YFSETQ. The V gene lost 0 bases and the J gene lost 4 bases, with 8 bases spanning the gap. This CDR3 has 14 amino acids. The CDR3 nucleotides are TGCGCCAGCAGCTTGGACGGGATTAATCAGCCCCAGCATTTT. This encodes CASSLDGINQPQHF.

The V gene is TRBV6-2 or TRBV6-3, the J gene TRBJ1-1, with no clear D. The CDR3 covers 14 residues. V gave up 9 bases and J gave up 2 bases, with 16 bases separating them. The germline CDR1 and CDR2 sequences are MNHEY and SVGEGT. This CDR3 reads CASTWDLFNTEAFF. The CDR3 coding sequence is TGTGCCAGTACCTGGGATCTCTTTAACACTGAAGCTTTCTTT.

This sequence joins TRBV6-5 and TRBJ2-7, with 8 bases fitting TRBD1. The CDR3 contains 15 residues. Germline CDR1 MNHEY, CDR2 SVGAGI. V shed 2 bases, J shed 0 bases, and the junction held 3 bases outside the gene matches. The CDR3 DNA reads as TGTGCCAGCAGTTACGGGACAGGCTACTCCTACGAGCAGTACTTC. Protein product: CASSYGTGYSYEQYF.

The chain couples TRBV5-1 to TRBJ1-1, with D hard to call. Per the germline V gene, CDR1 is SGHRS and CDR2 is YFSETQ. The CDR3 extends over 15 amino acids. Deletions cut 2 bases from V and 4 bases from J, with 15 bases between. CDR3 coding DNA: TGCGCCAGCAGCTTTGGATATGGACGGGTCACTGAAGCTTTCTTT. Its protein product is CASSFGYGRVTEAFF.

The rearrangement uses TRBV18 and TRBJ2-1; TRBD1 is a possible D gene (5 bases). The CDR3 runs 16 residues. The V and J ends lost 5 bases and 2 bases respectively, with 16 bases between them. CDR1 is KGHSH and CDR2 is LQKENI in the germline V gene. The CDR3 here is CASSEADILTYNEQFF. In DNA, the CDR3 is TGTGCCAGCTCAGAGGCGGACATCCTAACCTACAATGAGCAGTTCTTC.

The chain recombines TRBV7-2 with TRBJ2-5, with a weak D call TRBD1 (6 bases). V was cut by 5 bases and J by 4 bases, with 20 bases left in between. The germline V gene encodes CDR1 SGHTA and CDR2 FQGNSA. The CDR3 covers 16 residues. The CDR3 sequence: CASSAADRGLGETQYF. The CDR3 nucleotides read TGTGCCAGCAGCGCAGCGGACAGAGGCCTGGGAGAGACCCAGTACTTC.

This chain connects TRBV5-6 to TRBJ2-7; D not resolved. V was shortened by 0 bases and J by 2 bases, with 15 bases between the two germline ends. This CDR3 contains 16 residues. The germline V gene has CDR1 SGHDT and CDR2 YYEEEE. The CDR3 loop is CASSLAAGGNTYEQYF. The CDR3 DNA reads TGTGCCAGCAGCTTGGCGGCAGGTGGAAACACCTACGAGCAGTACTTC.

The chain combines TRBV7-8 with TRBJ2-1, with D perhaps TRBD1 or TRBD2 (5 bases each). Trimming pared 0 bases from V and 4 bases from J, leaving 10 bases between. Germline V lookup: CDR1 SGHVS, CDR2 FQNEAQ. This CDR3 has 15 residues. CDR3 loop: CASSLAGTEYNEQFF. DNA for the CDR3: TGTGCCAGCAGCTTAGCGGGGACGGAATACAATGAGCAGTTCTTC.

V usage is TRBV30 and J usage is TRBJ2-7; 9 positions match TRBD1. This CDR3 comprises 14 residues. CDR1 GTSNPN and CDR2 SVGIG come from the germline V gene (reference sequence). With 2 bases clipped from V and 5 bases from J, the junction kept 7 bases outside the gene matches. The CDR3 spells CAWSSGQGANEQYF. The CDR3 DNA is TGTGCCTGGAGTTCGGGACAGGGAGCCAACGAGCAGTACTTC.

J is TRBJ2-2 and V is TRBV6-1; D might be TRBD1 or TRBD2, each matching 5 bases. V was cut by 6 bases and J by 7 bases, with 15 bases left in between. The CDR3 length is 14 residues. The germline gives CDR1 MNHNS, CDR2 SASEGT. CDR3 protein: CASRPGTWSGELFF. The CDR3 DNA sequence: TGTGCCAGCAGGCCCGGGACCTGGAGCGGGGAGCTGTTTTTT.

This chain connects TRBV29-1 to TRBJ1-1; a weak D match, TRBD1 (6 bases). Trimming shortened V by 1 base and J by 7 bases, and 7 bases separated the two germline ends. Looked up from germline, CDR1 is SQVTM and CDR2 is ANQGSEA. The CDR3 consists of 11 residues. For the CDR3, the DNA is TGCAGCGTTGAAGGCAGGGGTGAAGCTTTCTTT. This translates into CSVEGRGEAFF.